The 4 T cell receptor beta chains reported below all come from one sample, sequenced in a study of T-cell memory formation after mild COVID-19. TCRdb recomputed calls from the 5' RACE reads with MiXCR, one row per CDR3 protein. The sample has more than 400,000 distinct CDR3 sequences; approximately 18% are singletons. Sequenced input: PBMCs or a T cell subset sorted from them (not recorded which). These TCRs come from an adult woman who had mild COVID-19 (a few samples of this study predate the infection). Cell type and time point are not known.

V is TRBV9 and J is TRBJ1-1; D uncertain. Germline loops: CDR1 SGDLS, CDR2 YYNGEE. The CDR3 has 13 amino acids. V lost 6 bases and J 3 bases, leaving 12 bases between the germline ends. The CDR3 DNA reads as TGTGCCAGCACCAACGACCCGGACACTGAAGCTTTCTTT. It encodes CASTNDPDTEAFF.

This sequence joins TRBV7-2 and TRBJ1-1; 7 bases line up with TRBD1. Germline V CDR1 and CDR2: SGHTA, FQGNSA. V was pared by 4 bases and J by 1 base, with 9 bases of the junction left unmatched. The CDR3 has 16 residues. This CDR3 is CASSSPSGGPNTEAFF. CDR3 bases: TGTGCCAGCAGCTCCCCTTCAGGGGGGCCGAACACTGAAGCTTTCTTT. Filled out from reference TRBV7-2 and TRBJ1-1, the complete variable domain reads GAGVSQSPSNKVTEKGKDVELRCDPISGHTALYWYRQSLGQGLEFLIYFQGNSAPDKSGLPSDRFSAERTGGSVSTLTIQRTQQEDSAVYLCASSSPSGGPNTEAFFGQGTRLTVV.

The chain couples TRBV20-1 to TRBJ1-1, with D perhaps matching TRBD1 (5 bases). Trimming took off 2 bases at V and 5 bases at J, with 12 bases between the two ends. The CDR3 has 13 amino acids. Germline-derived CDR1 and CDR2 are DFQATT and SNEGSKA (reference sequence). The CDR3 coding sequence is TGCAGTGCTAGACTCAGGGAGTGGACTGAAGCTTTCTTT. As protein: CSARLREWTEAFF.

The sample holds many counts of this clonotype. The J gene is TRBJ1-2, the V gene TRBV7-2; no reliable D call. Trimming left V 5 bases short and J 7 bases short, with 14 bases between. This CDR3 has 13 residues. Germline loops: CDR1 SGHTA, CDR2 FQGNSA. In nucleotides, the CDR3 is TGTGCCAGCAGCCCCCGGAGGGTTGGTGGCTACACCTTC. It codes for CASSPRRVGGYTF.